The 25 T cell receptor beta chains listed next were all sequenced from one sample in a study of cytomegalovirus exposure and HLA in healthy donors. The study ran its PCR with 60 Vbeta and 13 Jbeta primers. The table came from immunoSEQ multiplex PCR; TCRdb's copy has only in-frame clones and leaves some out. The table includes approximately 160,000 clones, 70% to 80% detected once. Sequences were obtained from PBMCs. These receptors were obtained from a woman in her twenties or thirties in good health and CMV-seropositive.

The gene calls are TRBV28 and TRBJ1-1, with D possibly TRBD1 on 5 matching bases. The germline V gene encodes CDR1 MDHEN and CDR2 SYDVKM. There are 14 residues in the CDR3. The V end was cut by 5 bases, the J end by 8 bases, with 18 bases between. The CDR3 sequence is CASSALGGTVEAFF. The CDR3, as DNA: TGTGCCAGCAGTGCGCTCGGAGGGACGGTCGAAGCTTTCTTT.

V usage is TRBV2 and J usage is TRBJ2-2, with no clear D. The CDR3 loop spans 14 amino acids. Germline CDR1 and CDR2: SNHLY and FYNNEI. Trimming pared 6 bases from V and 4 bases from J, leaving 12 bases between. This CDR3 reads CASSDTRFTGELFF. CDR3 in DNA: TGTGCCAGCAGCGACACGAGATTCACCGGGGAGCTGTTTTTT.

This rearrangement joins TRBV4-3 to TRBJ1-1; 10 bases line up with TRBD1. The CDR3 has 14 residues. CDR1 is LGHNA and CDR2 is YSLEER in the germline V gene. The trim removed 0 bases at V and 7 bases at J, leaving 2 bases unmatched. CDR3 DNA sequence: TGCGCCAGCAGCCAAGATCGGACAGGGGGTGAAGCTTTCTTT. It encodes CASSQDRTGGEAFF.

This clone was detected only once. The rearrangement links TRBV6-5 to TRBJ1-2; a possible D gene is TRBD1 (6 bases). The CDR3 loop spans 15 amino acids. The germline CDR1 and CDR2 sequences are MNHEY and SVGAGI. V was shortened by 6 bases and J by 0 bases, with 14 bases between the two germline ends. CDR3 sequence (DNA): TGTGCCAGCAGCCGCCGACAGGCCGCTAACTATGGCTACACCTTC. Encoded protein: CASSRRQAANYGYTF.

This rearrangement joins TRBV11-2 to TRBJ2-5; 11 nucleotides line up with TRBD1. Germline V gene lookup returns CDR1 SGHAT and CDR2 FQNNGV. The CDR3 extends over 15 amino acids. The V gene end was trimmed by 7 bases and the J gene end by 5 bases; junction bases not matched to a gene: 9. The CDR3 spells CASILGGQGAETQYF. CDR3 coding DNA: TGTGCCAGCATCCTGGGCGGACAGGGGGCGGAGACCCAGTACTTC.

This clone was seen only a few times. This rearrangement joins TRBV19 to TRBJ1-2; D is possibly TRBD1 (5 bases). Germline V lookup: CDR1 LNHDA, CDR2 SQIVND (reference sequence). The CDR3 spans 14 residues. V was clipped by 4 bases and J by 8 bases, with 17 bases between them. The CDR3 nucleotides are TGTGCCAGTAGTACCCAACAGGAACTGGGGGGCTACACCTTC. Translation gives CASSTQQELGGYTF.

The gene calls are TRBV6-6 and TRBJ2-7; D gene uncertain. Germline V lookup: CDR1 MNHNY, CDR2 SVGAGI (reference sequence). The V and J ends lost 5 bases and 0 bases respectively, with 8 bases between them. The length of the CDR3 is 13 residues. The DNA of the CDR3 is TGTGCCAGCAGTCCACAGCTCTCCTACGAGCAGTACTTC. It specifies CASSPQLSYEQYF.

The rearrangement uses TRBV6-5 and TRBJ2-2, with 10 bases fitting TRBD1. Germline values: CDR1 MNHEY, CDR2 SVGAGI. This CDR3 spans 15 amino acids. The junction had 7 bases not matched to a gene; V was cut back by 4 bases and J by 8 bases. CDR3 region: CASSLDRGVPGELFF. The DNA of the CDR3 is TGTGCCAGCAGTTTGGACAGGGGGGTGCCGGGGGAGCTGTTTTTT.

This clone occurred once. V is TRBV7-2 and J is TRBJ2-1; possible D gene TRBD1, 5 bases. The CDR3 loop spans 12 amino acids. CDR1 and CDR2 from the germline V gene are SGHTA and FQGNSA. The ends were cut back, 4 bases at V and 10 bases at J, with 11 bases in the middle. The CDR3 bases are TGTGCCAGCAGCTCAACAGGAATCGAGCAGTTCTTC. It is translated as CASSSTGIEQFF.

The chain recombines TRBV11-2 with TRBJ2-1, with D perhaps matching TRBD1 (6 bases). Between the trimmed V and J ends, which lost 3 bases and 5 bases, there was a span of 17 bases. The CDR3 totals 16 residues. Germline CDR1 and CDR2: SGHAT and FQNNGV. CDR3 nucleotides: TGTGCCAGCAGCTTGAGGGGGTCCCTTTGGGACAATGAGCAGTTCTTC. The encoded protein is CASSLRGSLWDNEQFF.

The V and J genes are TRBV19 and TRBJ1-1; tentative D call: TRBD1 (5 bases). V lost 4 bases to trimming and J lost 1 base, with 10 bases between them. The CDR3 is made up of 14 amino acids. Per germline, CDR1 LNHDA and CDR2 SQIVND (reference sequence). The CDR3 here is CASSTGVENTEAFF. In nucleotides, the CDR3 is TGTGCCAGTAGTACGGGGGTGGAGAACACTGAAGCTTTCTTT. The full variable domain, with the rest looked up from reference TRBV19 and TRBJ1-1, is DGGITQSPKYLFRKEGQNVTLSCEQNLNHDAMYWYRQDPGQGLRLIYYSQIVNDFQKGDIAEGYSVSREKKESFPLTVTSAQKNPTAFYLCASSTGVENTEAFFGQGTRLTVV.

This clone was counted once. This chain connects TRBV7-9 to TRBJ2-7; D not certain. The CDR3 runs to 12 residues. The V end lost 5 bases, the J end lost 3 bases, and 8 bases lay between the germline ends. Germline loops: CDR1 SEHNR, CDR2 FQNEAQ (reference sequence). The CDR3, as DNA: TGTGCCAGCAGCCCCAGGTTCTACGAGCAGTACTTC. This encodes CASSPRFYEQYF.

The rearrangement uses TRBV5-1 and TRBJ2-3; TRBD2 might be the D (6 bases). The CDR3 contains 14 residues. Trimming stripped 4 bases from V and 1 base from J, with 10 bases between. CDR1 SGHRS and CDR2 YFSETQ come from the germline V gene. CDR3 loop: CASSTVAGTDTQYF. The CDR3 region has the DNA TGCGCCAGCAGCACGGTAGCGGGCACAGATACGCAGTATTTT.

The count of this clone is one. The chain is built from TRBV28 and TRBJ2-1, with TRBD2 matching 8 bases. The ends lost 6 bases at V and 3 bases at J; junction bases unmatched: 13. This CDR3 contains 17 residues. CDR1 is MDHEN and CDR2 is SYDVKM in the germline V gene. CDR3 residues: CASRGTTEREFYNEQFF. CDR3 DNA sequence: TGTGCCAGCAGGGGGACGACTGAGCGGGAGTTCTACAATGAGCAGTTCTTC.

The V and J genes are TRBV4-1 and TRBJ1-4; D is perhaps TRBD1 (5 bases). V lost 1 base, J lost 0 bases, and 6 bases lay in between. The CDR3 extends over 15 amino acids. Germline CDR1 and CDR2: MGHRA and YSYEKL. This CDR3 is CASSQGQTTNEKLFF. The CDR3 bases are TGCGCCAGCAGCCAAGGACAGACAACTAATGAAAAACTGTTTTTT.

This chain's CDR3 is CASNPGPDQPQHF. CDR3 DNA sequence: TGTGCCAGCAACCCAGGGCCAGATCAGCCCCAGCATTTT. The chain carries TRBV2 and TRBJ1-5; tentatively, D is TRBD1 (5 bases). The CDR3 is 13 residues long. Germline values: CDR1 SNHLY, CDR2 FYNNEI. Trimming left V 7 bases short and J 5 bases short, with 12 bases between.

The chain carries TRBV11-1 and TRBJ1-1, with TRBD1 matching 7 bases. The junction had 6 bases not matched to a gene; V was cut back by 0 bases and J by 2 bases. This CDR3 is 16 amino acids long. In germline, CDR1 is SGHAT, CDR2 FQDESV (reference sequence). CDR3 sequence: CASSLARTGGNTEAFF. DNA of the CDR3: TGTGCCAGCAGCTTAGCGCGGACAGGCGGAAACACTGAAGCTTTCTTT. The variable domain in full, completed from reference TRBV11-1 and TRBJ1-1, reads EAEVAQSPRYKITEKSQAVAFWCDPISGHATLYWYRQILGQGPELLVQFQDESVVDDSQLPKDRFSAERLKGVDSTLKIQPAELGDSAMYLCASSLARTGGNTEAFFGQGTRLTVV.

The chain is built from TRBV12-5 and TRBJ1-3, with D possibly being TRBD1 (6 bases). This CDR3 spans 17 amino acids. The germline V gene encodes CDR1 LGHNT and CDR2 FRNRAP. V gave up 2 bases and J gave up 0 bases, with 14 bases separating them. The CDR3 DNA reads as TGTGCTAGTGGTTTGCCCCCCGACAGGCCCTCTGGAAACACCATATATTTT. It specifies CASGLPPDRPSGNTIYF.

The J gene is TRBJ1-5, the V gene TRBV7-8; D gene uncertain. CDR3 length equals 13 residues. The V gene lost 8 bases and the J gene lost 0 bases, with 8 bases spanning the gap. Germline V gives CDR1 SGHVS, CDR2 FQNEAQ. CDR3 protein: CASGLYSNQPQHF. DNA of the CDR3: TGTGCCAGCGGTCTATATAGCAATCAGCCCCAGCATTTT.

CDR3 region: CASSTQGAGTEAFF. Here the CDR3 DNA reads TGTGCCAGCAGCACACAGGGGGCTGGCACTGAAGCTTTCTTT. This chain joins TRBV6-5 and TRBJ1-1; 9 bases are shared with TRBD1. Germline loops: CDR1 MNHEY, CDR2 SVGAGI. This CDR3 is 14 amino acids long. V was pared by 6 bases and J by 4 bases, with 6 bases of the junction left unmatched.

The CDR3 DNA follows: TGTGCCAGTAGTATAGATTCTAGCGGAGCCTGGAATGAGCAGTTCTTC. This translates into CASSIDSSGAWNEQFF. This chain links TRBV19 with TRBJ2-1; TRBD2 agrees at 7 bases. CDR3 length: 16 residues. Trimming took 0 bases from V and 7 from J; bases not matched to a gene: 9. The germline V gene has CDR1 LNHDA and CDR2 SQIVND (reference sequence). The variable domain in full, with the rest retrieved from reference TRBV19 and TRBJ2-1, is DGGITQSPKYLFRKEGQNVTLSCEQNLNHDAMYWYRQDPGQGLRLIYYSQIVNDFQKGDIAEGYSVSREKKESFPLTVTSAQKNPTAFYLCASSIDSSGAWNEQFFGPGTRLTVL.

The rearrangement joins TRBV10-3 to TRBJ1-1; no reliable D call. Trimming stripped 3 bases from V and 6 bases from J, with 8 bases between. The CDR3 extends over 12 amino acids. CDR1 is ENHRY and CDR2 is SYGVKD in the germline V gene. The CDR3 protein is CAISDSPPEAFF. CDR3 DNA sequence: TGTGCCATCAGTGACTCTCCTCCTGAAGCTTTCTTT.

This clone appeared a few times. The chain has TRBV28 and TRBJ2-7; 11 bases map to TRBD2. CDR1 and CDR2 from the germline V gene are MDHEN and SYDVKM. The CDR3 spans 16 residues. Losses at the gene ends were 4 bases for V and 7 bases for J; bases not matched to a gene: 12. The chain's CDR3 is CASSSFQSSGRGEQYF. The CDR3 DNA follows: TGTGCCAGCAGTTCCTTTCAGAGTAGCGGGAGGGGAGAGCAGTACTTC.

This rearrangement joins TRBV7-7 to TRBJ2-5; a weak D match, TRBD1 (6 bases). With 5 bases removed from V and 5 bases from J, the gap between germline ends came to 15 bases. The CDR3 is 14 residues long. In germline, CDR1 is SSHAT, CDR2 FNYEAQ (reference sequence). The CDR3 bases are TGTGCCAGCAGCCCAGGGGCAGGGCGGGAGACCCAGTACTTC. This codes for CASSPGAGRETQYF.

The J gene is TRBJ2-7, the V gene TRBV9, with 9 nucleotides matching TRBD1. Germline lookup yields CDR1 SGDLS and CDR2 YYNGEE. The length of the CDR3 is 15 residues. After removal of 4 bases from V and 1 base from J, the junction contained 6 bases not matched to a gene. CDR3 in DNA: TGTGCCAGCAGCCTGGGACAGGGTTTTTCCTACGAGCAGTACTTC. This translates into CASSLGQGFSYEQYF.